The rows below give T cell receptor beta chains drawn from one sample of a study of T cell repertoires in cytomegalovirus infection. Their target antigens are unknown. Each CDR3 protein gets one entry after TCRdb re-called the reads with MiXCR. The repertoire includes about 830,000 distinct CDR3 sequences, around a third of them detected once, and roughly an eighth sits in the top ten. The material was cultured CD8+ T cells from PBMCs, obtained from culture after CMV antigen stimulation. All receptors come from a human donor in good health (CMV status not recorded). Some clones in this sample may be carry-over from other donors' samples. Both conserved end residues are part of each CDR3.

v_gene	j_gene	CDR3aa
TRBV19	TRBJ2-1	CASSMIAGQLFYNEQFF
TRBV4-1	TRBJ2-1	CASSQEPWGSTRGSSYNEQFF
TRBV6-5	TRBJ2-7	CASSNPSAMSYEQYF
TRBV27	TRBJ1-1	CASSLWGGGTEAFF
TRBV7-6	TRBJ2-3	CASSYDRGSLTDTQYF
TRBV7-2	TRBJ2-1	CASSSPPGLAGPSSYNEQFF
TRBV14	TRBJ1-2	CASSQDALLDRGLFYGYTF
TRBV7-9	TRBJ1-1	CASSASGANTEAFF
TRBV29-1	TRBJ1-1	CSAIKEDSEAFF
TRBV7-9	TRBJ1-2	CASDLKGYYGYTF
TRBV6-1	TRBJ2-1	CASPGTSEWSSYNEQFF
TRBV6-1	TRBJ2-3	CASKFRDYSTDTQYF
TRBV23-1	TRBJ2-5	CASSQSKSEIYKETQYF
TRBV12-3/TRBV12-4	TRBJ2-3	CASSLYGEGTDTQYF
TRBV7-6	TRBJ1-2	CASSSPGLSESYGYTF
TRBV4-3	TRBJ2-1	CASSQAKYSYNEQFF
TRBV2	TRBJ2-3	CASSSRDVQYF
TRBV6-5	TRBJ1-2	CASSYSAVYGYTF
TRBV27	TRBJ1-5	CASSLSIQGNQPQHF
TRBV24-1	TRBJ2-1	CATSDELAGTYNEQFF
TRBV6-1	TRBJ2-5	CASTLPGETQYF
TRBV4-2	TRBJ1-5	CASSQETGIQPQHF
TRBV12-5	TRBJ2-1	CASVLGKRGEVEQFF
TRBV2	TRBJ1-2	CASPLREGYGYTF
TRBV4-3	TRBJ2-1	CASSQDWGGEQFF
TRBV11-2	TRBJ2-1	CASTLTGSRNEQFF
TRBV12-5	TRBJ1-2	CASGLQPVYDYTF
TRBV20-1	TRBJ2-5	CSARDRLAQYF
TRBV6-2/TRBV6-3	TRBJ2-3	CASILKAGGPGDTQYF
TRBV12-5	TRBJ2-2	CASGLSPTRLGTGELFF
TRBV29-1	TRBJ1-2	CSVRTNYGYTF
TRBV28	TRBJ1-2	CASSLRTGVYGYTF
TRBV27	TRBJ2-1	CASSVGPLFTYNEQFF
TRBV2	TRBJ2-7	CASRGLTDEQYF
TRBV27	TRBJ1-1	CASRNKGGGNTEAFF
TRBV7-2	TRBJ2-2	CASTYWKSNTGELFF
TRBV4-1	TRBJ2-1	CASSQELNNEQFF
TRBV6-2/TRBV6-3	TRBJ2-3	CASRTSLLAGAQDTQYF
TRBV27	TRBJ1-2	CASSPTGYPNYGYTF
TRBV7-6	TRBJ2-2	CASSSLKGQALTGELFF
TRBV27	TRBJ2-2	CASSFGGSGELFF
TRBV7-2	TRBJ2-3	CATGPGGDPDTQYF
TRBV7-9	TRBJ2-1	CASSTRTSGSVIEQFF
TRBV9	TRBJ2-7	CASSASSGGRQYF
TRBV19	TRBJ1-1	CATKRGFAVNTEAFF
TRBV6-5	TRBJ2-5	CASSYAAGDIQETQYF
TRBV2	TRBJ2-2	CASRGTVNTGELFF
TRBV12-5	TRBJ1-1	CASGLGGRNTEAFF
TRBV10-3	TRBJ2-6	CAIPGQGFGANVLTF
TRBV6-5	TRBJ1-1	CASNPGFETEAFF
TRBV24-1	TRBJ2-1	CATGDSSYNEQFF